Listed below are T cell receptor beta chains from one sample, sequenced in a study of blood T cell repertoires in COVID-19. Profiled with immunoSEQ multiplex PCR; TCRdb holds only in-frame clones, not every one. Seen here are more than 150,000 clones, over 70% observed once, and the top ten hold roughly a sixth. Sequencing was carried out using peripheral blood. These receptors originate from a man in his fifties or sixties with active or convalescent COVID-19. CDR3s include the opening cysteine and the closing phenylalanine or tryptophan. D genes are given only for firm matches. Clone size is stated in some rows and not others, as once, few, many or a class when expanded.

clone size	D gene	V gene	J gene	CDR3 protein	CDR3 DNA
.	.	TRBV3-1/TRBV3-2	TRBJ2-7	CASSSRTARMGEQYF	TGTGCCAGCAGCTCCCGGACAGCCAGGATGGGAGAGCAGTACTTC
.	TRBD2	TRBV7-2	TRBJ2-3	CASSHWTSGNTDTQYF	TGTGCCAGCAGCCACTGGACTAGCGGGAACACAGATACGCAGTATTTT
.	TRBD1	TRBV11-2	TRBJ2-5	CASSHRRTGGRETQYF	TGTGCCAGCAGCCACCGTAGGACAGGGGGCCGGGAGACCCAGTACTTC
.	.	TRBV6-5	TRBJ2-1	CASTPTGYNEQFF	TGTGCCAGCACCCCCACGGGGTACAATGAGCAGTTCTTC
once	.	TRBV2	TRBJ2-5	CASIGGDQETQYF	TGTGCCAGCATAGGGGGAGACCAAGAGACCCAGTACTTC
.	.	TRBV29-1	TRBJ1-2	CSVGTGSDGYTF	TGCAGCGTTGGTACAGGGTCCGATGGCTACACCTTC
.	.	TRBV7-6	TRBJ2-2	CASSLRGDTGELFF	TGTGCCAGCAGCTTAAGAGGAGACACCGGGGAGCTGTTTTTT
.	.	TRBV24-1	TRBJ1-1	CATSGQGGTEAFF	TGTGCCACCAGTGGGCAAGGGGGCACTGAAGCTTTCTTT
.	TRBD2	TRBV14	TRBJ2-1	CASSHPSSGANLNEQFF	TGTGCCAGCAGCCACCCATCGAGCGGGGCAAATCTCAATGAGCAGTTCTTC
.	TRBD2	TRBV29-1	TRBJ2-3	CSVYSGFSTDTQYF	TGCAGCGTCTATAGCGGGTTTAGCACAGATACGCAGTATTTT
once	TRBD1	TRBV19	TRBJ2-2	CASSMQGETNTGELFF	TGTGCCAGTAGTATGCAGGGGGAGACGAACACCGGGGAGCTGTTTTTT
.	.	TRBV7-2	TRBJ2-5	CASSPGGPETQYF	TGTGCCAGCAGCCCGGGCGGGCCGGAGACCCAGTACTTC
few	TRBD2	TRBV2	TRBJ2-7	CASSEDVTSGSSEQYF	TGTGCCAGCAGTGAAGACGTGACTAGCGGGAGCAGTGAGCAGTACTTC
.	.	TRBV10-3	TRBJ1-2	CAITSTPGGRGYTF	TGTGCCATCACATCCACGCCGGGCGGGAGGGGCTACACCTTC
.	.	TRBV28	TRBJ1-1	CASSLPGTYTEAFF	TGTGCCAGCAGTTTACCGGGGACATACACTGAAGCTTTCTTT
once	.	TRBV5-6	TRBJ2-7	CASGEWVGSGEQYF	TGTGCCAGTGGGGAGTGGGTAGGATCGGGCGAGCAGTACTTC
once	.	TRBV2	TRBJ1-2	CASTGTSLGYGYTF	TGTGCCAGCACCGGGACATCGCTAGGCTATGGCTACACCTTC
.	TRBD2	TRBV6-2/TRBV6-3	TRBJ2-7	CASTPSGRAYEQYF	TGTGCCAGCACCCCTAGCGGGAGGGCCTACGAGCAGTACTTC
.	TRBD2	TRBV2	TRBJ2-2	CASGSGRTTGELFF	TGTGCCAGCGGTAGCGGGAGGACCACCGGGGAGCTGTTTTTT
.	.	TRBV2	TRBJ2-7	CASSESSQQYF	TGTGCCAGCAGTGAATCGTCCCAGCAGTACTTC
.	.	TRBV6-2/TRBV6-3	TRBJ2-2	CASSRGLGELFF	TGTGCCAGCAGTAGGGGTCTGGGGGAGCTGTTTTTT
once	.	TRBV7-8	TRBJ1-1	CASSFRGGNTEAFF	TGTGCCAGCAGCTTCCGGGGAGGGAACACTGAAGCTTTCTTT
.	TRBD2	TRBV7-9	TRBJ2-4	CASSRLGAGRDIQYF	TGTGCCAGCAGCCGACTTGGGGCCGGGAGGGACATTCAGTACTTC
.	.	TRBV4-2	TRBJ2-3	CASSPQMRSHTDTQYF	TGTGCCAGCAGCCCGCAGATGAGGTCCCACACAGATACGCAGTATTTT
.	TRBD2	TRBV7-2	TRBJ2-3	CASSLRLAGGAVSDTQYF	TGTGCCAGCAGCTTAAGGCTAGCGGGGGGGGCCGTATCAGATACGCAGTATTTT
.	.	TRBV11-2	TRBJ2-3	CASSLSVAEAGDTQYF	TGTGCCAGCAGTCTTTCAGTAGCGGAAGCGGGAGATACGCAGTATTTT
.	TRBD2	TRBV11-2	TRBJ2-3	CASSSGLAGTDTQYF	TGTGCCAGCAGCTCGGGACTAGCGGGCACAGATACGCAGTATTTT